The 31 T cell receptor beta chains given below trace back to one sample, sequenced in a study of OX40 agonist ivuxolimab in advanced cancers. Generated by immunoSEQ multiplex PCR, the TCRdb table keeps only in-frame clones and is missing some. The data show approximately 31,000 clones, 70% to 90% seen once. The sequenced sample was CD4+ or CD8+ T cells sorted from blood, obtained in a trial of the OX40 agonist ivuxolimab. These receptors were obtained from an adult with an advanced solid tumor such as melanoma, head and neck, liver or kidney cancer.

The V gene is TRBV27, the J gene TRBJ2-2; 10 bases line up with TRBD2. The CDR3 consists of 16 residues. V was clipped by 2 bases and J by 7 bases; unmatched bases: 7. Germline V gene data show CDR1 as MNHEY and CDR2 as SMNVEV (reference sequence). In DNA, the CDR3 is TGTGCCAGCAGTTTAGAAGCGGGGGGGCCAGGCGGGGAGCTGTTTTTT. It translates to CASSLEAGGPGGELFF.

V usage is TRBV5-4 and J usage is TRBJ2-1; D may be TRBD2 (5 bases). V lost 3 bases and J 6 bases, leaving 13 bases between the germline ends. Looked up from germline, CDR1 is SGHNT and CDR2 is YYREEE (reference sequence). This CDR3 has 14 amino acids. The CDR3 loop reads CASSSDPSPNEQFF. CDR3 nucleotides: TGTGCCAGCAGCTCGGATCCTAGCCCCAATGAGCAGTTCTTC.

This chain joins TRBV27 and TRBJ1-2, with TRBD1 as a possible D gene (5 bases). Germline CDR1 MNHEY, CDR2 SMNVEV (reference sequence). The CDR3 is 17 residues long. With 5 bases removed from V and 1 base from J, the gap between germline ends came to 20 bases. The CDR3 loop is CASSPTETATLNYGYTF. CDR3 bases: TGTGCCAGCAGTCCCACCGAGACAGCAACCCTTAACTATGGCTACACCTTC.

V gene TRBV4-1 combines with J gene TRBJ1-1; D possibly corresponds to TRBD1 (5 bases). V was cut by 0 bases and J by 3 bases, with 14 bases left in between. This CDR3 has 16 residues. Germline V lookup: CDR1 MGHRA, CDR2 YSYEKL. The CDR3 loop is CASSQDPGPGDTEAFF. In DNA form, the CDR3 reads TGCGCCAGCAGCCAAGATCCAGGGCCCGGGGACACTGAAGCTTTCTTT.

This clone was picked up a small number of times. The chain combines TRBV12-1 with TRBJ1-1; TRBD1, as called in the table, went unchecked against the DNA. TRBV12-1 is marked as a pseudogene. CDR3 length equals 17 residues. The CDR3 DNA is TGTGCCAGCAGCCCAGCCGCCCGACAGGGAGAGGACACTGAAGCTTTCTTT. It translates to CASSPAARQGEDTEAFF.

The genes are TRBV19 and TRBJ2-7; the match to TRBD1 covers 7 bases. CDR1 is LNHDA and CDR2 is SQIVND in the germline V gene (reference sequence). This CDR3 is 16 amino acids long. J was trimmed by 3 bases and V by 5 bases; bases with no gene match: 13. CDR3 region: CASSDGTVHKVYEQYF. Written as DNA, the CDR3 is TGTGCCAGTAGTGACGGGACAGTCCATAAAGTCTACGAGCAGTACTTC.

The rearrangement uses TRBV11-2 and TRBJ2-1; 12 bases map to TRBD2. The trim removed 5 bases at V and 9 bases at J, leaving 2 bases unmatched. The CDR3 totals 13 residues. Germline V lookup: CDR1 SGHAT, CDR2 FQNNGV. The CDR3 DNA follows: TGTGCCAGCAGCAGGACTAGCGGGGTTGAGCAGTTCTTC. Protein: CASSRTSGVEQFF.

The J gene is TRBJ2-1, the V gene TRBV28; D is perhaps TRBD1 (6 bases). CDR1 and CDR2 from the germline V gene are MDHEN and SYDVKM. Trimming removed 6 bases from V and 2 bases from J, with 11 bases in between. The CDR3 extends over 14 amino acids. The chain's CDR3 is CASSRRGTYNEQFF. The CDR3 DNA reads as TGTGCCAGCAGCCGCAGGGGCACCTACAATGAGCAGTTCTTC.

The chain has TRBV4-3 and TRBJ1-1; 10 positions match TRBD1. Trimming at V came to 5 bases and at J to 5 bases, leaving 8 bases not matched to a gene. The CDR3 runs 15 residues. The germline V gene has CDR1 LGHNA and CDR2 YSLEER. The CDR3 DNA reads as TGCGCCAGCAGCGCGAGGGACAGGGGCTTTACTGAAGCTTTCTTT. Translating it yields CASSARDRGFTEAFF.

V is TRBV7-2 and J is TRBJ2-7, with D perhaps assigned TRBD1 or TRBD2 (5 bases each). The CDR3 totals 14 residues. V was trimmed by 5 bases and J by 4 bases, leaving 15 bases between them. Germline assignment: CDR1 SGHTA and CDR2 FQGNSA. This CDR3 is CASSVTGADYEQYF. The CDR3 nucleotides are TGTGCCAGCAGCGTAACCGGGGCGGATTACGAGCAGTACTTC.

CDR3: CASSLEGVGNTEAFF. The CDR3 DNA is TGCGCCAGCAGCTTGGAAGGGGTTGGGAACACTGAAGCTTTCTTT. The chain uses TRBV5-1 and TRBJ1-1, with a weak D call TRBD1 (5 bases). V was trimmed by 0 bases and J by 1 base, leaving 10 bases between them. This CDR3 is built from 15 residues. CDR1 and CDR2 from the germline V gene are SGHRS and YFSETQ.

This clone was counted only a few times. Written as DNA, the CDR3 is TGCGCCAGCAGCCAAGAGCGGGGTACCTACGAGCAGTACTTC. As protein: CASSQERGTYEQYF. The chain couples TRBV4-1 to TRBJ2-7; D is perhaps TRBD2 (6 bases). The V gene's germline CDR1 is MGHRA and CDR2 YSYEKL. Trimming shortened V by 0 bases and J by 2 bases, and 8 bases separated the two germline ends. The CDR3 is 14 amino acids.

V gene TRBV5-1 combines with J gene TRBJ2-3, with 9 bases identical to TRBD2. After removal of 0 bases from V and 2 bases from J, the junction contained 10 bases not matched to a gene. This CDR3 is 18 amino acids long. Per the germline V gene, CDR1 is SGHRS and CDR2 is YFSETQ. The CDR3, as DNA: TGCGCCAGCAGCTTGGAGGGGCGGGGGGGCCCCATCACAGATACGCAGTATTTT. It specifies CASSLEGRGGPITDTQYF.

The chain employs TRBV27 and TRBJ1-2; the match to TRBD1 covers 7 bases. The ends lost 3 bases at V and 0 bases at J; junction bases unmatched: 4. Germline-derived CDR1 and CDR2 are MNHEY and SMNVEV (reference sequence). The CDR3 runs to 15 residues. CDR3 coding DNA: TGTGCCAGCAGTTTGGCGGGACAGACTAACTATGGCTACACCTTC. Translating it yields CASSLAGQTNYGYTF.

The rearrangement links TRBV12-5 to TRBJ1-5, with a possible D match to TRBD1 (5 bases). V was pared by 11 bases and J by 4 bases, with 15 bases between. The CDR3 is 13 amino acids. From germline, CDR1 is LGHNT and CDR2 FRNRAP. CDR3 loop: CALFRGSNQPQHF. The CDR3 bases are TGTGCTTTGTTCCGGGGGTCAAATCAGCCCCAGCATTTT.

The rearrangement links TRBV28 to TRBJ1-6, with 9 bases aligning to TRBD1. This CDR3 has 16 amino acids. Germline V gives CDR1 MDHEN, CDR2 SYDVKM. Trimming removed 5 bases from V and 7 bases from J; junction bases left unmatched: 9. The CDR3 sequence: CASSPEGGTGNSPLHF. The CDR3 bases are TGTGCCAGCAGTCCAGAGGGGGGGACAGGGAATTCACCCCTCCACTTT.

The CDR3 sequence: CASSNPTLVAPYEQYF. DNA for the CDR3: TGTGCCAGCAGTAATCCTACACTTGTGGCCCCCTACGAGCAGTACTTC. The chain recombines TRBV28 with TRBJ2-7; D remains ambiguous. Trimming removed 5 bases from V and 2 bases from J, with 19 bases in between. The CDR3 has 16 residues. CDR1 MDHEN and CDR2 SYDVKM come from the germline V gene.

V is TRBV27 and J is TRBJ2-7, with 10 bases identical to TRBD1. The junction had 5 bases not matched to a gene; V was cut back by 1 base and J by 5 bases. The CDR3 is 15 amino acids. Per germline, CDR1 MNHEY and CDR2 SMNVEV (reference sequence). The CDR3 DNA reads TGTGCCAGCAGTTTATGGGACAGGGGCGGGAACGAGCAGTACTTC. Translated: CASSLWDRGGNEQYF.

This CDR3 reads CASSRTGKNGNTIYF. The CDR3 coding sequence is TGCGCCAGCAGCCGGACGGGGAAGAATGGAAACACCATATATTTT. This sequence joins TRBV4-1 and TRBJ1-3; D unresolved. CDR1 and CDR2 (germline): MGHRA, YSYEKL. V shed 4 bases and J shed 3 bases, with 13 bases lying between them. The CDR3 runs to 15 residues.

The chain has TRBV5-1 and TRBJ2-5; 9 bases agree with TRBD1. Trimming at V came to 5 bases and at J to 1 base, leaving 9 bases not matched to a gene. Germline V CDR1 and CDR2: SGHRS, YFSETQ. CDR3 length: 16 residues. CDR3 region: CASSYIDRGFQETQYF. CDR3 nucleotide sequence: TGCGCCAGCAGTTACATCGACAGGGGGTTCCAAGAGACCCAGTACTTC.

CDR3 loop: CASSQEAAGSRGYTEAFF. In DNA, the CDR3 is TGCGCCAGCAGCCAAGAAGCGGCAGGTTCTAGAGGGTACACTGAAGCTTTCTTT. This chain uses TRBV4-3 with TRBJ1-1; no clear D. The CDR3 totals 18 residues. V gave up 0 bases and J gave up 3 bases, with 20 bases separating them. Per germline, CDR1 LGHNA and CDR2 YSLEER.

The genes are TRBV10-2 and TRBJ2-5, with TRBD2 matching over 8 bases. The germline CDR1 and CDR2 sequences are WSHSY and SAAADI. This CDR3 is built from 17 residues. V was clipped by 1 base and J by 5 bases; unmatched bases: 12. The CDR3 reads CASSEWGSGGEGETQYF. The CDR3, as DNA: TGCGCCAGCAGTGAGTGGGGAAGCGGGGGTGAGGGGGAGACCCAGTACTTC.

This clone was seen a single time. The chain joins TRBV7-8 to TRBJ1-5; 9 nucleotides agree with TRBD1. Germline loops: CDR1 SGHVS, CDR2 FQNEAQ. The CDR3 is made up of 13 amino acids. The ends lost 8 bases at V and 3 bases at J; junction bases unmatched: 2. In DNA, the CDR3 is TGTGCCAGCGGACAGGGGTTCAATCAGCCCCAGCATTTT. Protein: CASGQGFNQPQHF.

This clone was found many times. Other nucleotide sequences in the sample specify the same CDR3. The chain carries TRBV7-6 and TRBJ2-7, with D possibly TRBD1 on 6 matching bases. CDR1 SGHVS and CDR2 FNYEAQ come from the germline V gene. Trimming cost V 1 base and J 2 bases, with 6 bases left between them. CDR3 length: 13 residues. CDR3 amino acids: CASSLGTAYEQYF. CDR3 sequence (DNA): TGTGCCAGCAGCTTAGGGACAGCCTACGAGCAGTACTTC.

The CDR3 is CASKSSGGSSYEQYF. As DNA, the CDR3 is TGTGCCAGCAAATCGAGCGGGGGGAGCTCCTACGAGCAGTACTTC. This chain joins TRBV7-9 and TRBJ2-7; 9 bases are a match to TRBD2. Losses at the gene ends were 7 bases for V and 0 bases for J; bases not matched to a gene: 7. The germline CDR1 and CDR2 sequences are SEHNR and FQNEAQ (reference sequence). The CDR3 extends over 15 amino acids.

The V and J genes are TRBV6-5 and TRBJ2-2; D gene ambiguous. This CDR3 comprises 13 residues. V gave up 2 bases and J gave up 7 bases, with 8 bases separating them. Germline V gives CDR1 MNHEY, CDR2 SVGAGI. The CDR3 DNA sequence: TGTGCCAGCAGTTACCACAACTTCGGGGAGCTGTTTTTT. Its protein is CASSYHNFGELFF.

The CDR3 region is CASILYRGSIYGYTF. CDR3 nucleotide sequence: TGTGCCAGCATTCTGTACAGGGGATCAATCTATGGCTACACCTTC. This chain links TRBV6-5 with TRBJ1-2; 7 bases align to TRBD1. The CDR3 spans 15 residues. Germline V CDR1 and CDR2: MNHEY, SVGAGI. The V and J ends lost 7 bases and 4 bases, in that order; junction bases with no gene match: 12.

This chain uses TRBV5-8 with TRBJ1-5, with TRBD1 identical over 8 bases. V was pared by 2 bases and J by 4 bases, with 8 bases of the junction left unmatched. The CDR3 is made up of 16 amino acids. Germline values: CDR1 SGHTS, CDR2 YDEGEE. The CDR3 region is CASSLLSGGANQPQHF. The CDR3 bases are TGTGCCAGCAGCTTACTTTCAGGGGGCGCGAATCAGCCCCAGCATTTT.

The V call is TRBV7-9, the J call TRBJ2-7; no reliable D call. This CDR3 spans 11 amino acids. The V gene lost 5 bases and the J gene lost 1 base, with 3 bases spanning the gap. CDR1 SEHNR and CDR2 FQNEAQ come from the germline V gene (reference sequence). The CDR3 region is CASSPSYEQYF. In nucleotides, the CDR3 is TGTGCCAGCAGCCCGTCCTACGAGCAGTACTTC. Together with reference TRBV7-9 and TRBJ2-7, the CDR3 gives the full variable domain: DTGVSQNPRHKITKRGQNVTFRCDPISEHNRLYWYRQTLGQGPEFLTYFQNEAQLEKSRLLSDRFSAERPKGSFSTLEIQRTEQGDSAMYLCASSPSYEQYFGPGTRLTVT.

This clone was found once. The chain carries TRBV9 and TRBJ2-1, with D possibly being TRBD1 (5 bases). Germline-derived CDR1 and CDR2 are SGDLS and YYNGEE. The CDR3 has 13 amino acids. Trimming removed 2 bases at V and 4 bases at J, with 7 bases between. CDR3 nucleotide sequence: TGTGCCAGCAGCGTCTCAGGGTACAATGAGCAGTTCTTC. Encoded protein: CASSVSGYNEQFF.

The CDR3 DNA sequence: TGTGCCAGCAGCGGGATCTGGGGCACTGAAGCTTTCTTT. It codes for CASSGIWGTEAFF. The chain uses TRBV13 and TRBJ1-1; no firm D call. V was trimmed by 5 bases and J by 4 bases, leaving 11 bases between them. The germline CDR1 and CDR2 sequences are PRHDT and FYEKMQ (reference sequence). CDR3 length: 13 amino acids.